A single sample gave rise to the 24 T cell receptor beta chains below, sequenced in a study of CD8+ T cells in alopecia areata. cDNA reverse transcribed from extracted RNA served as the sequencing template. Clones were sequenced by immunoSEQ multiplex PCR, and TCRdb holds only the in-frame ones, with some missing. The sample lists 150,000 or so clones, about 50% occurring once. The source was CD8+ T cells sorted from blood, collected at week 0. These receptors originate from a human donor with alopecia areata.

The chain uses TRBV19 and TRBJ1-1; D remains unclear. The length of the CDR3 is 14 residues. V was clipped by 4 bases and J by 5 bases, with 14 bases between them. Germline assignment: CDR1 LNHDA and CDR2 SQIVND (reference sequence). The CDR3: CASSSERRGTEAFF. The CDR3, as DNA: TGTGCCAGTAGTAGCGAACGACGGGGAACTGAAGCTTTCTTT.

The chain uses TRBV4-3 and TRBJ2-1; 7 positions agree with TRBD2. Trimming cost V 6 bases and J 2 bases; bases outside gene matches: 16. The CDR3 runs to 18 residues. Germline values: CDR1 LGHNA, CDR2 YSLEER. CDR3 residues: CASSRIWAGGGTYNEQFF. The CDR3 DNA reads TGCGCCAGCAGTCGGATTTGGGCTGGCGGGGGAACCTACAATGAGCAGTTCTTC.

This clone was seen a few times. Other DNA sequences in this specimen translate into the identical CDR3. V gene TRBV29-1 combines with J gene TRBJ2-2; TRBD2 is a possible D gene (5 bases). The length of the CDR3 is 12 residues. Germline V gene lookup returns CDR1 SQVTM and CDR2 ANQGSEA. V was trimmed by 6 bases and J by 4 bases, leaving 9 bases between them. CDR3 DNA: TGCAGCGTACGGGAACCCACCGGGGAGCTGTTTTTT. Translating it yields CSVREPTGELFF.

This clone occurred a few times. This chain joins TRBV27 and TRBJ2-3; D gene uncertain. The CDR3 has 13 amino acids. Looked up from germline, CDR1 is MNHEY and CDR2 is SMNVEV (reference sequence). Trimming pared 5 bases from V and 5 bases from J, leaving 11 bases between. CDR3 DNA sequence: TGTGCCAGCAGTCTTTTTGACCTAGATACGCAGTATTTT. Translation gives CASSLFDLDTQYF.

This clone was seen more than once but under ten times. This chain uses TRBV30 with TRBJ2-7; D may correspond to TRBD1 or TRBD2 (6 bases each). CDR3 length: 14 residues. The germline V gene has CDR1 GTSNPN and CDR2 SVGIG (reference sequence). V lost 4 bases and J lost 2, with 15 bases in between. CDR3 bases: TGTGCCTGGAACAGGGTCGCGGGGACCTACGAGCAGTACTTC. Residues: CAWNRVAGTYEQYF.

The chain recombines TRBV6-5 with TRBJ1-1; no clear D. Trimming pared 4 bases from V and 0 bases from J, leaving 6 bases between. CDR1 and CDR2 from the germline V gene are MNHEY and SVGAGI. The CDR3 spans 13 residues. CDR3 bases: TGTGCCAGCAGTTTGGGTATGAACACTGAAGCTTTCTTT. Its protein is CASSLGMNTEAFF.

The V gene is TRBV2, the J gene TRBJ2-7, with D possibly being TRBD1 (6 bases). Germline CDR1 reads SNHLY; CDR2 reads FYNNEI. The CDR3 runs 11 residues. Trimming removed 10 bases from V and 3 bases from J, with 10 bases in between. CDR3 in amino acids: CATQDSYEQYF. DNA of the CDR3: TGTGCCACCCAGGACAGCTACGAGCAGTACTTC. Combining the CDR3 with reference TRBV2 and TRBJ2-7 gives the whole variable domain EPEVTQTPSHQVTQMGQEVILRCVPISNHLYFYWYRQILGQKVEFLVSFYNNEISEKSEIFDDQFSVERPDGSNFTLKIRSTKLEDSAMYFCATQDSYEQYFGPGTRLTVT.

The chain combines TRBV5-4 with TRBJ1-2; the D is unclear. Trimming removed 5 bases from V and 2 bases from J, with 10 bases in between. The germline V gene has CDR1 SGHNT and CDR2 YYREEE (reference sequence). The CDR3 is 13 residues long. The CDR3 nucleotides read TGTGCCAGCAGAGTTTACGAGAACTATGGCTACACCTTC. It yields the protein CASRVYENYGYTF.

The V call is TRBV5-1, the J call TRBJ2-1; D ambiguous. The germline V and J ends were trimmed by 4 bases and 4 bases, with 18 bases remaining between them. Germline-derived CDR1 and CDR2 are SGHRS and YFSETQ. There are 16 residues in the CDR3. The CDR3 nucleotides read TGCGCCAGCAGCGGCCCCGGATCCCGGTCATACAATGAGCAGTTCTTC. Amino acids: CASSGPGSRSYNEQFF.

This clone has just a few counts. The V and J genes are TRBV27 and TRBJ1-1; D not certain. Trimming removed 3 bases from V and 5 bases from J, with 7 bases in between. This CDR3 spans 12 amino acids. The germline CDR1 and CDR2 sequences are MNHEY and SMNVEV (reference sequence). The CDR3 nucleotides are TGTGCCAGCAGTTTTAGTGGTACTGAAGCTTTCTTT. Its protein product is CASSFSGTEAFF.

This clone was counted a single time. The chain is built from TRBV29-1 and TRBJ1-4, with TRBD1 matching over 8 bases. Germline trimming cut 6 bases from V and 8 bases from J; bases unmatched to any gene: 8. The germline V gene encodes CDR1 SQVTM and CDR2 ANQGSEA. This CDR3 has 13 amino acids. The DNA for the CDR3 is TGCAGCGTACCTCAGGGGGCGGGGGAAAAACTGTTTTTT. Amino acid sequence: CSVPQGAGEKLFF.

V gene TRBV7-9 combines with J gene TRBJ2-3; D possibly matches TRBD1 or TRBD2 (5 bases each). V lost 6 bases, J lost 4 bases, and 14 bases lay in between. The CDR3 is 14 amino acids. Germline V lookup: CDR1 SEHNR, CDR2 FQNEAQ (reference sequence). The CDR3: CASRGGQGPDTQYF. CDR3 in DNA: TGTGCCAGCAGAGGAGGCCAGGGCCCAGATACGCAGTATTTT.

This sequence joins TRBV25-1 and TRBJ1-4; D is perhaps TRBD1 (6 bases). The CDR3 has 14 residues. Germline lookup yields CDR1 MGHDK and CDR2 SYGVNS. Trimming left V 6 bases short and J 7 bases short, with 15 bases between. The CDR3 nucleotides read TGTGCCAGCAGCTTACAGGGTTTGGGTGAAAAACTGTTTTTT. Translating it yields CASSLQGLGEKLFF.

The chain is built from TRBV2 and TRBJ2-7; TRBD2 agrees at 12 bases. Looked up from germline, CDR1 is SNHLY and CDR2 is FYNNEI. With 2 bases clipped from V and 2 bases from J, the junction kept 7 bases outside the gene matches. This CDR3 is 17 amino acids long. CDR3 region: CASSELRPSGGAYEQYF. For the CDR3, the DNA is TGTGCCAGCAGTGAACTACGGCCTAGCGGGGGGGCCTACGAGCAGTACTTC.

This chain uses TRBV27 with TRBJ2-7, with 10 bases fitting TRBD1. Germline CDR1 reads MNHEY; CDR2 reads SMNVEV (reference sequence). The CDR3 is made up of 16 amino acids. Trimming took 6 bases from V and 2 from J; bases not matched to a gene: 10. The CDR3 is CASRRFEGQGPYEQYF. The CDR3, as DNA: TGTGCCAGCAGACGTTTTGAGGGACAGGGGCCCTACGAGCAGTACTTC.

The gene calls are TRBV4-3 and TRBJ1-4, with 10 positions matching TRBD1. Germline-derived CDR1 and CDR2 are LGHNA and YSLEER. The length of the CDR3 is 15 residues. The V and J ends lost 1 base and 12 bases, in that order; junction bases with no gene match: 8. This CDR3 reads CASSQVEGTGVELFF. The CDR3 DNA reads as TGCGCCAGCAGCCAAGTCGAGGGGACAGGGGTGGAACTGTTTTTT.

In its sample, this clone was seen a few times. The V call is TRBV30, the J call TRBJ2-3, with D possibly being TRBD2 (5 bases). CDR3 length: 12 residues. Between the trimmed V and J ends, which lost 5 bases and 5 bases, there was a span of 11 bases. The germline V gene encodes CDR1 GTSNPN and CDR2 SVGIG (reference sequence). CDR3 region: CAWGEGRDTQYF. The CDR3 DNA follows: TGTGCCTGGGGTGAGGGTCGAGATACGCAGTATTTT.

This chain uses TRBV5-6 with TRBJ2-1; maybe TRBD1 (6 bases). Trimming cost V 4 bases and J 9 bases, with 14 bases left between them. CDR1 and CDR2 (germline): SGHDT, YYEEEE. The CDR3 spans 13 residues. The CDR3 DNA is TGTGCCAGCAGCCTAGGGGGTGTAGGTGAGCAGTTCTTC. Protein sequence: CASSLGGVGEQFF.

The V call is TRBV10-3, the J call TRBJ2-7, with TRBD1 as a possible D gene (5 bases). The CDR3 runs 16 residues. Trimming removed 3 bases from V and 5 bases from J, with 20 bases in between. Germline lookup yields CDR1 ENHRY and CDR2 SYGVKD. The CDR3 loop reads CAISEGETAKGDEQYF. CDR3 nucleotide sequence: TGTGCCATCAGTGAAGGTGAAACGGCTAAAGGGGACGAGCAGTACTTC.

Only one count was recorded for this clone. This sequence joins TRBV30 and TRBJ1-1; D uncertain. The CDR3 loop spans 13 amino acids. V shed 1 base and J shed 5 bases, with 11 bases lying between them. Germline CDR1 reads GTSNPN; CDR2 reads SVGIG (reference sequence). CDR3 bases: TGTGCCTGGAGTGCGGACGCGGGGACTGAAGCTTTCTTT. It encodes CAWSADAGTEAFF.

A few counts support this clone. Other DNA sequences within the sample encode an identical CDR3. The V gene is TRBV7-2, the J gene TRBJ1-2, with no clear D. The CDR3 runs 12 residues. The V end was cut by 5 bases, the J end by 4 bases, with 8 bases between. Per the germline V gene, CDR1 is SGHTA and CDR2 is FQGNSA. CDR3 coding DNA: TGTGCCAGCAGCGACCGGGCCTATGGCTACACCTTC. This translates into CASSDRAYGYTF.

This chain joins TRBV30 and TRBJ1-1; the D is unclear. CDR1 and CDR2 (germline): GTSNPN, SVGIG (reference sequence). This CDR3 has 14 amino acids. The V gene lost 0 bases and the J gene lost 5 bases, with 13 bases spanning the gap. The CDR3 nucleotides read TGTGCCTGGAGTGTACTGGGTAGTTTTACTGAAGCTTTCTTT. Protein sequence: CAWSVLGSFTEAFF. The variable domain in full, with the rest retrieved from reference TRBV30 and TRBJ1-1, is SQTIHQWPATLVQPVGSPLSLECTVEGTSNPNLYWYRQAAGRGLQLLFYSVGIGQISSEVPQNLSASRPQDRQFILSSKKLLLSDSGFYLCAWSVLGSFTEAFFGQGTRLTVV.

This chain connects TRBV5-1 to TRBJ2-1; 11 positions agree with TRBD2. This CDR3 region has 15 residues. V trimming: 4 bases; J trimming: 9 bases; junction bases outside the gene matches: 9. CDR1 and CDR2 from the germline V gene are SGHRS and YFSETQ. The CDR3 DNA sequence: TGCGCCAGCAGCGATAGCGGGGGGGCATCCAGTGAGCAGTTCTTC. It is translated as CASSDSGGASSEQFF.

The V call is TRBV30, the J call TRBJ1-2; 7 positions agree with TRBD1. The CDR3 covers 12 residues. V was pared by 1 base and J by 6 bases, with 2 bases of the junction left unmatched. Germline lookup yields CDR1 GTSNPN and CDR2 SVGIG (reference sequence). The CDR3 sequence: CAWSATGNGYTF. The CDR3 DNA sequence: TGTGCCTGGAGTGCGACAGGGAATGGCTACACCTTC.